Presented here are 30 T cell receptor beta chains from one specimen sequenced in a study of naive and memory T cell subsets. Findings of the study overall: Possibly reflecting memory cells re-expressing CD45RA, a few larger clonotypes occurred in naive repertoires, especially CD8.

These TCRs' antigens remain unknown. The beta constant-region primer was an equimolar mix of two oligonucleotides covering TRBC1 and TRBC2. The ligated cDNA underwent four PCR rounds using SP2 and nested alpha and beta constant-region primers. TCRdb processed the UMI-ligation and nested PCR reads anew with MiXCR; each CDR3 protein has one entry. Of 150,000 or so distinct CDR3 sequences in the sample, roughly 22% are singletons; the top ten hold 0.11%. The sample consisted of naive CD4+ T cells from blood. The receptors derive from a human donor in good health.

There are a few counts of this clonotype. The rearrangement links TRBV12-3 or TRBV12-4 to TRBJ2-1; the D is unclear. The V and J ends lost 6 bases and 9 bases respectively, with 27 bases between them. The CDR3 sequence is 17 residues long. The CDR3 bases are TGTGCCAGCAGACTTACCGGCGGACCTGGAGCACGAGGTGAGCAGTTCTTC. Residues: CASRLTGGPGARGEQFF.

V and J are TRBV4-1 and TRBJ2-3; TRBD2 is a possible D gene (5 bases). Trimming took off 1 base at V and 2 bases at J, with 10 bases between the two ends. Germline assignment: CDR1 MGHRA and CDR2 YSYEKL. The CDR3 spans 15 residues. CDR3 in DNA: TGCGCCAGCAGCCAAGGGGTTCGGGACACAGATACGCAGTATTTT. This gives the protein CASSQGVRDTDTQYF.

Concerning this clonotype: A much larger clone differs from this one at a single base, so this may be a read error. This chain links TRBV20-1 with TRBJ1-5; D gene uncertain. There are 15 residues in the CDR3. V lost 5 bases and J 0 bases, leaving 14 bases between the germline ends. Germline assignment: CDR1 DFQATT and CDR2 SNEGSKA (reference sequence). In nucleotides, the CDR3 is TGCAGTGCTCGTCGTGAAGAGATTAGCAATCAGCCCCAGCATTTT. This codes for CSARREEISNQPQHF.

The V gene is TRBV15, the J gene TRBJ2-1; tentatively, D is TRBD2 (5 bases). Per the germline V gene, CDR1 is LNHNV and CDR2 is YYDKDF (reference sequence). The CDR3 is 13 residues long. The V end lost 0 bases, the J end lost 7 bases, and 7 bases lay between the germline ends. The CDR3 sequence is CATSRDEGNEQFF. The CDR3 bases are TGTGCCACCAGCAGAGATGAGGGAAATGAGCAGTTCTTC.

This sequence joins TRBV29-1 and TRBJ1-2, with D possibly being TRBD1 (6 bases). CDR3 size: 13 residues. Germline loops: CDR1 SQVTM, CDR2 ANQGSEA. V lost 5 bases to trimming and J lost 8 bases, with 18 bases between them. The CDR3 nucleotides read TGCAGCGTTACCCGTCAGGGGACCCGGGGCTACACCTTC. Residues: CSVTRQGTRGYTF.

This chain connects TRBV20-1 to TRBJ1-1; D might be TRBD1 (5 bases). Deletions cut 5 bases from V and 5 bases from J, with 18 bases between. The CDR3 has 14 residues. Germline V lookup: CDR1 DFQATT, CDR2 SNEGSKA (reference sequence). CDR3 in amino acids: CSAPIRGRGTEAFF. The CDR3 DNA sequence: TGCAGTGCTCCCATTCGGGGGAGGGGTACTGAAGCTTTCTTT.

In this sample, this clonotype turned up many times. The gene calls are TRBV4-2 and TRBJ2-1, with 8 bases identical to TRBD2. The length of the CDR3 is 16 residues. Losses at the gene ends were 0 bases for V and 4 bases for J; bases not matched to a gene: 5. The germline V gene encodes CDR1 LGHNA and CDR2 YNFKEQ. In DNA form, the CDR3 reads TGTGCCAGCAGCCAAGAGCCACTAGCGGTATACAATGAGCAGTTCTTC. Translating gives CASSQEPLAVYNEQFF.

The rearrangement joins TRBV28 to TRBJ2-1, with 12 bases lining up with TRBD2. Germline V gene sequence: CDR1 MDHEN, CDR2 SYDVKM. The trim removed 7 bases at V and 4 bases at J, leaving 8 bases unmatched. CDR3 size: 16 residues. The CDR3 nucleotides read TGTGCCAGCACCCCGACCGGACTAGCGGGATACAATGAGCAGTTCTTC. Residues: CASTPTGLAGYNEQFF.

CDR3: CASSTIEGSNQPQHF. The CDR3 DNA sequence: TGTGCCAGCAGTACCATAGAAGGAAGCAATCAGCCCCAGCATTTT. The V and J genes are TRBV6-6 and TRBJ1-5; D remains unclear. The CDR3 covers 15 residues. Trimming removed 5 bases from V and 1 base from J, with 12 bases in between. Germline V CDR1 and CDR2: MNHNY, SVGAGI (reference sequence).

This clonotype was seen at least ten times. The chain employs TRBV4-3 and TRBJ2-5; no reliable D call. The CDR3 spans 15 residues. Germline assignment: CDR1 LGHNA and CDR2 YSLEER. The V end lost 0 bases, the J end lost 0 bases, and 8 bases lay between the germline ends. This chain's CDR3 is CASSQELLDQETQYF. DNA for the CDR3: TGCGCCAGCAGCCAAGAGCTCTTGGACCAAGAGACCCAGTACTTC.

V usage is TRBV11-3 and J usage is TRBJ1-1; 7 bases align to TRBD1. Germline loops: CDR1 SGHNT, CDR2 YENEEA. The CDR3 consists of 14 residues. After removal of 4 bases from V and 3 bases from J, the junction contained 5 bases not matched to a gene. The CDR3 nucleotides read TGTGCCAGCAGCTCCACAGGGGTCCACACTGAAGCTTTCTTT. Protein sequence: CASSSTGVHTEAFF.

This clonotype has only a few counts. V usage is TRBV5-1 and J usage is TRBJ2-7; D possibly corresponds to TRBD1 (6 bases). The V and J ends lost 0 bases and 5 bases respectively, with 18 bases between them. Germline lookup yields CDR1 SGHRS and CDR2 YFSETQ. This CDR3 has 16 amino acids. CDR3 nucleotide sequence: TGCGCCAGCAGCTTGGAGTCAGGGGCTGTCTACGACGAGCAGTACTTC. It encodes CASSLESGAVYDEQYF.

This chain uses TRBV7-2 with TRBJ2-3; D gene unclear. The V gene's germline CDR1 is SGHTA and CDR2 FQGNSA. Trimming removed 5 bases at V and 6 bases at J, with 15 bases between. The CDR3 runs to 14 residues. The CDR3 sequence: CASSPSPQRDTQYF. DNA of the CDR3: TGTGCCAGCAGCCCATCCCCACAACGGGATACGCAGTATTTT. The full variable domain, completed using reference TRBV7-2 and TRBJ2-3, is GAGVSQSPSNKVTEKGKDVELRCDPISGHTALYWYRQSLGQGLEFLIYFQGNSAPDKSGLPSDRFSAERTGGSVSTLTIQRTQQEDSAVYLCASSPSPQRDTQYFGPGTRLTVL.

The chain carries TRBV7-6 and TRBJ1-5, with D uncertain. The CDR3 extends over 15 amino acids. The germline V and J ends were trimmed by 1 base and 6 bases, with 13 bases remaining between them. CDR1 is SGHVS and CDR2 is FNYEAQ in the germline V gene. Here the CDR3 DNA reads TGTGCCAGCAGCTTAGTCCGGGTAGGAAGTCAGCCCCAGCATTTT. Encoded protein: CASSLVRVGSQPQHF.

This clonotype turned up a few times. The CDR3 is CASSFVSGGTDTQYF. The DNA of the CDR3 is TGTGCCAGCAGCTTTGTTAGCGGGGGCACAGATACGCAGTATTTT. This chain connects TRBV11-2 to TRBJ2-3, with 8 bases identical to TRBD2. V lost 3 bases to trimming and J lost 1 base; unmatched junction nucleotides: 3. The CDR3 is 15 amino acids. Germline lookup yields CDR1 SGHAT and CDR2 FQNNGV.

This clonotype has ten or more counts. This chain uses TRBV10-3 with TRBJ1-2; tentative D call: TRBD1 (6 bases). The CDR3 totals 15 residues. V shed 6 bases and J shed 2 bases, with 16 bases lying between them. Germline CDR1 reads ENHRY; CDR2 reads SYGVKD. The chain's CDR3 is CAIRAQGQGNYGYTF. The DNA of the CDR3 is TGTGCCATCAGAGCTCAGGGTCAGGGGAACTATGGCTACACCTTC.

This clonotype has more than one count but fewer than ten. The chain employs TRBV15 and TRBJ1-1; D is undetermined. The CDR3 has 14 residues. The V end was cut by 1 base, the J end by 4 bases, with 10 bases between. The germline CDR1 and CDR2 sequences are LNHNV and YYDKDF (reference sequence). The CDR3 spells CATSRGVGSTEAFF. The CDR3, as DNA: TGTGCCACCAGCAGAGGGGTAGGGAGCACTGAAGCTTTCTTT. Supplemented by reference TRBV15 and TRBJ1-1, the full variable domain reads DAMVIQNPRYQVTQFGKPVTLSCSQTLNHNVMYWYQQKSSQAPKLLFHYYDKDFNNEADTPDNFQSRRPNTSFCFLDIRSPGLGDTAMYLCATSRGVGSTEAFFGQGTRLTVV.

The chain is built from TRBV7-2 and TRBJ2-2; no definite D call. This CDR3 is 14 amino acids long. The V and J ends lost 1 base and 5 bases respectively, with 8 bases between them. Germline CDR1 SGHTA, CDR2 FQGNSA. The CDR3 sequence: CASSLGVGTGELFF. In DNA, the CDR3 is TGTGCCAGCAGCTTAGGGGTGGGGACCGGGGAGCTGTTTTTT.

This chain links TRBV28 with TRBJ2-3, with 13 bases lining up with TRBD2. Per germline, CDR1 MDHEN and CDR2 SYDVKM. Trimming at V came to 6 bases and at J to 2 bases, leaving 8 bases not matched to a gene. The CDR3 consists of 17 residues. The CDR3 DNA sequence: TGTGCCAGCAGCTCAACTAGCGGGAGGGGATTCACAGATACGCAGTATTTT. The encoded protein is CASSSTSGRGFTDTQYF.

This clonotype was observed a few times. The chain employs TRBV6-5 and TRBJ2-1; D is uncertain. The germline V gene has CDR1 MNHEY and CDR2 SVGAGI. V lost 2 bases to trimming and J lost 0 bases, with 8 bases between them. CDR3 length equals 15 residues. CDR3 residues: CASSYESFSYNEQFF. The CDR3 coding sequence is TGTGCCAGCAGTTACGAATCCTTCTCCTACAATGAGCAGTTCTTC.

This clonotype was picked up many times. This chain connects TRBV4-2 to TRBJ2-2, with 10 bases matching TRBD1. The CDR3 loop spans 19 amino acids. Trimming at V came to 0 bases and at J to 1 base, leaving 8 bases not matched to a gene. CDR1 LGHNA and CDR2 YNFKEQ come from the germline V gene. The CDR3 coding sequence is TGTGCCAGCAGCCAAGATCGAAGGGACAGGGGTAGGAACACCGGGGAGCTGTTTTTT. Its translation is CASSQDRRDRGRNTGELFF.

This clonotype came up many times. The chain uses TRBV18 and TRBJ2-1, with TRBD1 matching 7 bases. The CDR3 consists of 19 residues. CDR1 is KGHSH, CDR2 LQKENI, per germline. Trimming removed 2 bases from V and 0 bases from J; junction bases left unmatched: 13. The CDR3 DNA reads as TGTGCCAGCTCACCATTTACGGGACAGACCTTAAGCTCCTACAATGAGCAGTTCTTC. It encodes CASSPFTGQTLSSYNEQFF. The variable domain in full, with the rest retrieved from reference TRBV18 and TRBJ2-1, is NAGVMQNPRHLVRRRGQEARLRCSPMKGHSHVYWYRQLPEEGLKFMVYLQKENIIDESGMPKERFSAEFPKEGPSILRIQQVVRGDSAAYFCASSPFTGQTLSSYNEQFFGPGTRLTVL.

As regards this clonotype: The junction and the germline gene differ at one end; a read error may be behind it. The chain recombines TRBV12-3 or TRBV12-4 with TRBJ1-5; TRBD1 matches at 10 bases. There are 15 residues in the CDR3. The CDR3 reads CASILDRGRYQPQHF. CDR3 nucleotide sequence: TGTGCCAGCATTTTAGACAGGGGGCGTTATCAGCCCCAGCATTTT.

Written as DNA, the CDR3 is TGTGCCAGCTCACCGCGTCTAGCGGGAGGTCGAGAGACCCAGTACTTC. It yields the protein CASSPRLAGGRETQYF. This sequence joins TRBV18 and TRBJ2-5, with 11 bases fitting TRBD2. The V gene's germline CDR1 is KGHSH and CDR2 LQKENI. The V gene end was trimmed by 3 bases and the J gene end by 4 bases; junction bases not matched to a gene: 7. This CDR3 contains 16 residues.

To note about this clonotype: One end of the junction does not line up with germline, which may come from a read error. V usage is TRBV28 and J usage is TRBJ2-7; D unclear. The CDR3 contains 12 residues. Germline V lookup: CDR1 MDHEN, CDR2 SYDVKM. Here the CDR3 reads CAGSLRRYEQYF. Written as DNA, the CDR3 is TGTGCCGGCAGTTTGAGAAGGTACGAGCAGTACTTC. Looking up the rest from reference TRBV28 and TRBJ2-7 gives the full variable domain: DVKVTQSSRYLVKRTGEKVFLECVQDMDHENMFWYRQDPGLGLRLIYFSYDVKMKEKGDIPEGYSVSREKKERFSLILESASTNQTSMYLCAGSLRRYEQYFGPGTRLTVT.

This clonotype has a handful of counts. The J gene is TRBJ2-7, the V gene TRBV28; D is possibly TRBD1 (6 bases). The CDR3 sequence is 14 residues long. Germline lookup yields CDR1 MDHEN and CDR2 SYDVKM. V lost 3 bases and J lost 3, with 12 bases in between. The CDR3 DNA follows: TGTGCCAGCAGTTTTTGGACAGCGAACTACGAGCAGTACTTC. The encoded protein is CASSFWTANYEQYF.

This clonotype was picked up one time. The chain employs TRBV10-3 and TRBJ2-5, with 7 nucleotides matching TRBD1. Germline V CDR1 and CDR2: ENHRY, SYGVKD. V was pared by 10 bases and J by 1 base, with 9 bases of the junction left unmatched. The CDR3 covers 14 residues. CDR3 sequence (DNA): TGTGCCACCGCTCCGGGACAGCTCCAAGAGACCCAGTACTTC. This encodes CATAPGQLQETQYF.

This clonotype was counted at least ten times. The chain carries TRBV24-1 and TRBJ2-3; 8 bases line up with TRBD1. Looked up from germline, CDR1 is KGHDR and CDR2 is SFDVKD. The V gene end was trimmed by 8 bases and the J gene end by 3 bases; junction bases not matched to a gene: 9. CDR3 length: 15 residues. The CDR3 DNA follows: TGTGCCACCATGGTTGCAGGGGGCGCGACAGATACGCAGTATTTT. This translates into CATMVAGGATDTQYF.

This sequence joins TRBV7-2 and TRBJ2-3, with D possibly being TRBD2 (6 bases). V was pared by 5 bases and J by 12 bases, with 15 bases between. The CDR3 is 12 residues long. Germline assignment: CDR1 SGHTA and CDR2 FQGNSA. CDR3 sequence reads: CASSVGTQIQYF. For the CDR3, the DNA is TGTGCCAGCAGCGTCGGGACTCAGATCCAGTATTTT.

The J gene is TRBJ1-3, the V gene TRBV20-1; D uncertain. This CDR3 comprises 15 residues. Germline CDR1 and CDR2: DFQATT and SNEGSKA (reference sequence). Trimming shortened V by 4 bases and J by 4 bases, and 17 bases separated the two germline ends. The DNA for the CDR3 is TGCAGTGCTAATGCTGGGCCCATGGAAGGAAACACCATATATTTT. Its protein is CSANAGPMEGNTIYF.